These 7 T cell receptor beta chains share one sample of origin, sequenced in a study of tumor and adjacent non-tumor tissue in lung cancer (dated by TCRdb to about 2018). The library was produced with multiplex PCR. These reads were obtained on an Illumina HiSeq 2500. TCRbeta libraries were built by three rounds of nested PCR using primers (Table S4), following protocols modified from ARM-PCR. TCRdb handled the public reads itself, with Q25 trimming in fastp and clone calling in MiXCR, and kept productive beta chains. Duplicate CDR3 protein sequences are folded into a single record with the most common DNA and genes. The sample includes over 130,000 distinct CDR3 sequences, with around 60% observed a single time. The ten top clones hold around a sixth of the sample. RNA was isolated from bulk, unsorted tissue, and RNA quality was assessed with a NanoDrop ND-1000 and an Agilent 2100. The sample taken for sequencing was lung tumor tissue. The receptors were sampled from a man aged 60-69 years with small cell lung cancer.

A note on this clonotype: A read error may produce the germline difference seen at one junction end. The gene calls are TRBV6-6 and TRBJ1-1; perhaps TRBD1 as D (5 bases). This CDR3 region has 13 residues. Germline V gives CDR1 MNHNY, CDR2 SVGAGI (reference sequence). The CDR3 DNA follows: TGTGCCAACATTTCCGGGACTGGGCGTGAAGTTTTCTTT. It is translated as CANISGTGREVFF.

Concerning this clonotype: Relative to the germline gene, one junction end is altered; a read error may explain this. V is TRBV29-1 and J is TRBJ2-6; TRBD2 agrees at 7 bases. Germline V gene lookup returns CDR1 SQVTM and CDR2 ANQGSEA. The CDR3 covers 17 residues. The CDR3 coding sequence is TGCAGCGTTGGGGGGGGAGAACTGACGCCTGGGGCCAACGACCTGACTTTC. Its protein is CSVGGGELTPGANDLTF.

The rearrangement joins TRBV20-1 to TRBJ2-2, with 9 bases that match TRBD2. This CDR3 contains 18 residues. After removal of 3 bases from V and 4 bases from J, the junction contained 15 bases not matched to a gene. Per the germline V gene, CDR1 is DFQATT and CDR2 is SNEGSKA (reference sequence). CDR3 residues: CSARKRLAVGRSTGELFF. In DNA, the CDR3 is TGCAGTGCTAGGAAAAGACTAGCGGTAGGGAGGAGCACCGGGGAGCTGTTTTTT.

This clonotype is a singleton in its sample. No conserved phenylalanine or tryptophan ends this CDR3, so it is likely a read error. The chain couples TRBV6-5 to TRBJ2-1; D not resolved. V was shortened by 5 bases and J by 7 bases, with 12 bases between the two germline ends. In germline, CDR1 is MNHEY, CDR2 SVGAGI. This CDR3 is 13 amino acids long. The CDR3 nucleotides are TGTGCCAGCAGTGCCGCAGGTACGAATGAGCAGTTCTTA. Protein: CASSAAGTNEQFL.

To note about this clonotype: A much larger clone lies a single base off, so this may be a read error. The gene calls are TRBV9 and TRBJ2-7; a weak D match, TRBD2 (6 bases). CDR3 length: 13 residues. CDR1 is SGDLS, CDR2 YYNGEE, per germline. The DNA of the CDR3 is TGTGCCAGCAGCGTAGCTGGGGGGTACGAGCACTACTTC. It codes for CASSVAGGYEHYF.

In this sample, this clonotype turned up a few times. V is TRBV11-2 and J is TRBJ2-1; no clear D gene. V lost 5 bases and J 6 bases, leaving 5 bases between the germline ends. Germline CDR1 SGHAT, CDR2 FQNNGV. The CDR3 covers 11 residues. The CDR3: CASSLINEQFF. The CDR3 DNA reads TGTGCCAGCAGCCTAATCAATGAGCAGTTCTTC.

The CDR3 DNA follows: TGCAGTGCTAGAGGGTTTACTAGCGGTACAGATACGCAGTATTTT. Amino acid sequence: CSARGFTSGTDTQYF. This sequence joins TRBV20-1 and TRBJ2-3, with 8 bases that match TRBD2. V trimming: 1 base; J trimming: 3 bases; junction bases outside the gene matches: 6. Germline assignment: CDR1 DFQATT and CDR2 SNEGSKA (reference sequence). The CDR3 covers 15 residues.